The TCR beta chain described here comes from a study of T-cell reconstitution after alpha-beta-depleted transplantation in children. Study-wide findings and caveats: Where alpha-beta T cells came from about two months after transplant was reportedly several hundred expanded graft clones. T-cell numbers and diversity, one year after transplant, stemmed largely from T cells that were newly produced. Several patients had high TCRbeta diversity at day 60; it came from surviving recipient T cells and thymic progenitors.

Trimming took off 1 base at V and 3 bases at J, with 14 bases between the two ends. The germline CDR1 and CDR2 sequences are SGHRS and YFSETQ. This CDR3 has 15 amino acids. This clonotype was detected many times. Its antigen is unidentified. During its preparation, the TCRbeta library received unique molecular identifiers. TCRdb fed the PCR reads into MiXCR, producing one record per CDR3 protein. The table records about 300,000 distinct CDR3 sequences, around 7.1% of them present only once. This TCR came from a female patient aged 2-10 years who had a stem cell transplant for Fanconi anemia, so the T cells may come from the graft donor. The starting material was peripheral blood, obtained 360 days after TCRalphabeta/CD19-depleted stem cell transplant. The rearrangement joins TRBV5-1 to TRBJ2-7; TRBD1 or TRBD2 may be the D gene (5 bases each). The CDR3 sequence is CASSLIPGTNYEQYF. As DNA, the CDR3 is TGCGCCAGCAGCTTGATACCCGGGACCAACTACGAGCAGTACTTC.